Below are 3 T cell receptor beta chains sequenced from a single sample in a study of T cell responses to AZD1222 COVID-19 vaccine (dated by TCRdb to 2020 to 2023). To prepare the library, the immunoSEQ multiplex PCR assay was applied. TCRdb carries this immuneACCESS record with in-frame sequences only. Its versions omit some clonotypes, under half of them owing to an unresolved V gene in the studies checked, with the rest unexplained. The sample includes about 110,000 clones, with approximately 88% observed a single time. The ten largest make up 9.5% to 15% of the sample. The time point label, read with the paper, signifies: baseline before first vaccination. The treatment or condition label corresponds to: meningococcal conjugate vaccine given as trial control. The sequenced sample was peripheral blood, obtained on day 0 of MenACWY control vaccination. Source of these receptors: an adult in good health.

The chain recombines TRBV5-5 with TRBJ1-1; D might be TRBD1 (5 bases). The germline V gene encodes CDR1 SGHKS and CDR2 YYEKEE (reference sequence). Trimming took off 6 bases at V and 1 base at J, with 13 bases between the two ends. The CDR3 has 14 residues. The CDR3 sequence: CASKTGRANTEAFF. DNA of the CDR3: TGTGCCAGCAAGACGGGACGGGCGAACACTGAAGCTTTCTTT. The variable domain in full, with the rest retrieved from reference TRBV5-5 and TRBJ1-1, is DAGVTQSPTHLIKTRGQQVTLRCSPISGHKSVSWYQQVLGQGPQFIFQYYEKEERGRGNFPDRFSARQFPNYSSELNVNALLLGDSALYLCASKTGRANTEAFFGQGTRLTVV.

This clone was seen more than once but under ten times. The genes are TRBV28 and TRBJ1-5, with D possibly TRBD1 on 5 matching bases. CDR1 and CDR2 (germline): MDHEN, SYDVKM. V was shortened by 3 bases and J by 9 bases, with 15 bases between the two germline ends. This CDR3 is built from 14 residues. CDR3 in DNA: TGTGCCAGCAGTTTCATTAGGGGCGGCGGGCCCCAGCATTTT. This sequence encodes CASSFIRGGGPQHF.

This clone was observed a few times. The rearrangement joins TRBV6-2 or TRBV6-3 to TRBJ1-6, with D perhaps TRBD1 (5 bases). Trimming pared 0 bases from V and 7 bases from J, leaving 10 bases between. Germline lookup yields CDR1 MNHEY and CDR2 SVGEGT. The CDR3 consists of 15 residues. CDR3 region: CASSYSSRANSPLHF. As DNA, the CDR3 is TGTGCCAGCAGTTACTCTAGCAGGGCGAATTCACCCCTCCACTTT.